These T cell receptor beta chains were read from a single sample in a study of cytomegalovirus exposure and HLA in healthy donors. Sequenced by immunoSEQ multiplex PCR; TCRdb stores in-frame clones only, minus some. The sample includes some 180,000 clones, around 83% of them seen just once. The sequenced sample was PBMCs. These receptors were collected from a girl aged 2 to 9 in good health and CMV-seropositive. Each CDR3 is given with its conserved first and last residue. Fields, in order: clone size, V gene, J gene, D gene, CDR3 protein, CDR3 DNA. The D gene is left open where the match is weak. Expanded clones are given a class, and other clones once, few, many or no size at all.

.	TRBV5-1	TRBJ2-1	.	CASSLSSGTVEQFF	TGCGCCAGCAGCTTGAGTTCTGGTACGGTTGAGCAGTTCTTC
.	TRBV2	TRBJ1-2	TRBD1	CASSEGGGQGKGYTF	TGTGCCAGCAGTGAAGGTGGGGGACAGGGTAAGGGCTACACCTTC
.	TRBV5-1	TRBJ2-5	.	CASSFPDSQETQYF	TGCGCCAGCAGCTTCCCGGACAGTCAAGAGACCCAGTACTTC
few	TRBV5-1	TRBJ2-6	.	CASSLRTATGANVLTF	TGCGCCAGCAGCTTAAGGACAGCCACTGGGGCCAACGTCCTGACTTTC
.	TRBV6-4	TRBJ2-7	.	CASSETARTATYEQYF	TGTGCCAGCAGTGAGACAGCCCGGACAGCAACCTACGAGCAGTACTTC
.	TRBV2	TRBJ2-3	TRBD2	CASSKRLAGVPDTQYF	TGTGCCAGCAGTAAACGACTAGCGGGAGTTCCAGATACGCAGTATTTT
.	TRBV5-1	TRBJ1-5	.	CASSILANQPQHF	TGCGCCAGCAGCATCCTAGCCAATCAGCCCCAGCATTTT
.	TRBV5-1	TRBJ1-2	TRBD1	CASSLVGTGKYGYTF	TGCGCCAGCAGCTTGGTCGGGACAGGGAAATATGGCTACACCTTC
.	TRBV11-3	TRBJ2-1	TRBD2	CASTILAVGTEQFF	TGTGCCAGCACCATACTAGCGGTAGGCACTGAGCAGTTCTTC
.	TRBV6-6	TRBJ2-7	TRBD2	CASSYGGGPGFSEQYF	TGTGCCAGCAGTTACGGGGGAGGGCCCGGATTCTCCGAGCAGTACTTC
.	TRBV18	TRBJ2-2	TRBD2	CASSPSGVAGATGELFF	TGTGCCAGCTCACCTTCCGGGGTAGCGGGGGCCACCGGGGAGCTGTTTTTT
.	TRBV6-5	TRBJ1-2	.	CASSPQVNGGYGYTF	TGTGCCAGCAGTCCCCAGGTCAATGGAGGCTATGGCTACACCTTC
.	TRBV29-1	TRBJ2-1	.	CSVAAPGHRNEQFF	TGCAGCGTTGCGGCCCCGGGACATAGAAATGAGCAGTTCTTC
.	TRBV5-5	TRBJ2-1	.	CASSLWVGGNEQFF	TGTGCCAGCAGCCTCTGGGTGGGGGGCAATGAGCAGTTCTTC
.	TRBV5-5	TRBJ2-7	.	CASSLVIKTYEQYF	TGTGCCAGCAGCTTGGTCATCAAAACCTACGAGCAGTACTTC
once	TRBV27	TRBJ2-2	.	CASSYSGGLLFTGELFF	TGTGCCAGCAGTTATTCCGGAGGGCTCCTATTCACCGGGGAGCTGTTTTTT
.	TRBV10-3	TRBJ1-4	.	CAISERQGWSTNEKLFF	TGTGCCATCAGTGAGAGGCAGGGGTGGTCGACTAATGAAAAACTGTTTTTT
.	TRBV30	TRBJ2-7	.	CAWSSSYEQYF	TGTGCCTGGAGTTCTAGCTACGAGCAGTACTTC
.	TRBV9	TRBJ2-7	.	CASSLQYYEQYF	TGTGCCAGCAGCCTTCAGTACTACGAGCAGTACTTC
.	TRBV15	TRBJ1-2	.	CATSRDRGAKYGYTF	TGTGCCACCAGCAGAGATCGGGGGGCCAAATATGGCTACACCTTC
.	TRBV27	TRBJ2-7	TRBD1	CASSVDRVHLYEQYF	TGTGCCAGCAGTGTGGACAGGGTTCACCTCTACGAGCAGTACTTC
.	TRBV28	TRBJ2-1	.	CASSLGRESDNEQFF	TGTGCCAGCAGTTTAGGTCGGGAGTCAGACAATGAGCAGTTCTTC
.	TRBV6-6	TRBJ1-1	TRBD1	CASRDRTGVEAFF	TGTGCCAGCAGGGACAGGACCGGGGTTGAAGCTTTCTTT
.	TRBV28	TRBJ2-7	.	CASGNVGQSYEQYF	TGTGCCAGCGGTAACGTTGGACAGTCCTACGAGCAGTACTTC
.	TRBV5-1	TRBJ2-1	.	CASSLLTSRYNEQFF	TGCGCCAGCAGCTTGTTAACTAGCAGATACAATGAGCAGTTCTTC
.	TRBV30	TRBJ2-7	TRBD2	CAWGTGLAYEQYF	TGTGCCTGGGGGACGGGACTAGCCTACGAGCAGTACTTC
.	TRBV7-9	TRBJ2-5	.	CASSWTKGARGETQYF	TGTGCCAGCAGCTGGACGAAAGGGGCGCGGGGAGAGACCCAGTACTTC
few	TRBV7-9	TRBJ2-1	TRBD2	CASSFGYGLAGARDEQFF	TGTGCCAGCAGCTTCGGCTATGGACTAGCGGGAGCGCGGGATGAGCAGTTCTTC
.	TRBV6-5	TRBJ2-1	TRBD1	CASSYSNRGHEQFF	TGTGCCAGCAGTTACTCGAACAGGGGGCATGAGCAGTTCTTC
.	TRBV5-1	TRBJ1-4	TRBD1	CASSLDRVAEKLFF	TGCGCCAGCAGTCTCGACAGGGTGGCTGAAAAACTGTTTTTT
.	TRBV29-1	TRBJ1-2	.	CSSYYGYTF	TGCAGCTCCTACTATGGCTACACCTTC
few	TRBV4-1	TRBJ2-7	TRBD1	CASSPGQGAYEQYF	TGCGCCAGCAGCCCGGGACAGGGGGCCTACGAGCAGTACTTC
.	TRBV29-1	TRBJ1-1	.	CSVEEGGGTEAFF	TGCAGCGTTGAAGAAGGCGGGGGGACTGAAGCTTTCTTT
.	TRBV5-5	TRBJ1-4	.	CASSFGGGGEKLFF	TGTGCCAGCAGCTTCGGGGGAGGTGGCGAAAAACTGTTTTTT
.	TRBV28	TRBJ1-1	.	CATRWGMNTEAFF	TGTGCCACCCGTTGGGGCATGAACACTGAAGCTTTCTTT
.	TRBV4-2	TRBJ2-6	.	CASSLGGGRSGANVLTF	TGTGCCAGCAGCCTAGGGGGGGGAAGGTCTGGGGCCAACGTCCTGACTTTC
.	TRBV5-1	TRBJ2-7	.	CASSLARYTSGPLYERYF	TGCGCCAGCAGCTTGGCCCGCTACACCTCGGGTCCCCTCTACGAGCGGTACTTC
once	TRBV15	TRBJ2-2	.	CATSRDRASSNTGELFF	TGTGCCACCAGCAGAGATCGGGCTAGCTCAAACACCGGGGAGCTGTTTTTT
.	TRBV5-1	TRBJ2-5	TRBD1	CASSLEGQEETQYF	TGCGCCAGCAGCTTGGAGGGACAGGAAGAGACCCAGTACTTC
.	TRBV5-4	TRBJ2-7	TRBD1	CASSLADRGPWQQYF	TGTGCCAGCAGCTTGGCCGACAGGGGCCCTTGGCAGCAGTACTTC
.	TRBV7-8	TRBJ1-1	.	CASSSQQVVGPEAFF	TGTGCCAGCAGCTCACAACAGGTTGTGGGGCCTGAAGCTTTCTTT
.	TRBV5-8	TRBJ2-7	TRBD1	CASSRNGQGYEQYF	TGTGCCAGCAGCCGGAACGGACAGGGCTACGAGCAGTACTTC
once	TRBV6-5	TRBJ2-7	TRBD2	CASSYGLARSSYEQYF	TGTGCCAGCAGTTACGGACTAGCGAGGAGCTCCTACGAGCAGTACTTC
.	TRBV5-8	TRBJ1-2	TRBD1	CASSLGTGPNYGYTF	TGTGCCAGCAGCTTGGGGACAGGGCCTAACTATGGCTACACCTTC
.	TRBV6-5	TRBJ1-4	.	CASSPSLAANEKLFF	TGTGCCAGCAGTCCTTCATTAGCAGCTAATGAAAAACTGTTTTTT
.	TRBV5-1	TRBJ1-2	TRBD1	CASSLSRTGFLYGYTF	TGCGCCAGCAGCTTGAGCCGGACAGGGTTCCTCTATGGCTACACCTTC
few	TRBV7-9	TRBJ1-1	TRBD1	CASSLAYRGRGALKAFF	TGTGCCAGCAGCTTAGCCTACAGGGGCCGGGGTGCTCTTAAAGCTTTCTTT
.	TRBV25-1	TRBJ1-5	.	CASSPRPQHF	TGTGCCAGCAGCCCGCGACCCCAGCATTTT
.	TRBV28	TRBJ1-6	.	CASSSAGSSYNSPLHF	TGTGCCAGCAGTTCCGCAGGAAGCTCCTATAATTCACCCCTCCACTTT
.	TRBV18	TRBJ1-1	.	CASSPYGRGGNTEAFF	TGTGCCAGCTCACCATATGGGAGGGGCGGGAACACTGAAGCTTTCTTT
.	TRBV14	TRBJ1-1	TRBD1	CATSPGQGQGFSEAFF	TGTGCCACCTCACCCGGACAGGGACAGGGGTTTTCTGAAGCTTTCTTT